Shown below are 25 T cell receptor beta chains from a single sample sequenced in a study of blood T cell repertoires in COVID-19. The assay was immunoSEQ multiplex PCR, and TCRdb's table has in-frame clones only and misses some. The repertoire holds 75,000 to 90,000 clones, with around four fifths as singletons. The source material was peripheral blood. Every receptor here comes from an elderly man with active or convalescent COVID-19.

V gene TRBV7-8 combines with J gene TRBJ2-7, with D perhaps matching TRBD1 (6 bases). Trimming took off 6 bases at V and 4 bases at J, with 16 bases between the two ends. CDR1 and CDR2 from the germline V gene are SGHVS and FQNEAQ. CDR3 size: 14 residues. DNA of the CDR3: TGTGCCAGCAGTCCGGACAGATATTCTTACGAGCAGTACGTC. Protein: CASSPDRYSYEQYV.

The chain's CDR3 is CASSQIQPGQGQGYTF. The CDR3 nucleotides are TGTGCCAGCAGCCAAATACAACCGGGACAGGGACAAGGCTACACCTTC. The genes are TRBV4-2 and TRBJ1-2, with TRBD1 identical over 9 bases. The CDR3 length is 16 residues. J gave up 8 bases and V 2 bases, and 12 bases lay outside the gene matches. Germline V gene lookup returns CDR1 LGHNA and CDR2 YNFKEQ.

The rearrangement joins TRBV11-2 to TRBJ1-1, with unresolved D. This CDR3 has 11 residues. The germline V and J ends were trimmed by 1 base and 10 bases, with 7 bases remaining between them. Germline CDR1 SGHAT, CDR2 FQNNGV. CDR3 loop: CASSLVRSAFF. Here the CDR3 DNA reads TGTGCCAGCAGCTTAGTCAGGTCAGCTTTCTTT.

V usage is TRBV11-3 and J usage is TRBJ2-3; perhaps TRBD2 as D (5 bases). Between the trimmed V and J ends, which lost 0 bases and 8 bases, there was a span of 21 bases. The CDR3 consists of 17 residues. Germline assignment: CDR1 SGHNT and CDR2 YENEEA. The chain's CDR3 is CASSLDRQGGAPLTQYF. CDR3 coding DNA: TGTGCCAGCAGCTTAGACCGACAAGGAGGAGCCCCACTTACGCAGTATTTT. Full variable domain (rest looked up from reference TRBV11-3 and TRBJ2-3): EAGVVQSPRYKIIEKKQPVAFWCNPISGHNTLYWYLQNLGQGPELLIRYENEEAVDDSQLPKDRFSAERLKGVDSTLKIQPAELGDSAVYLCASSLDRQGGAPLTQYFGPGTRLTVL.

This chain connects TRBV15 to TRBJ1-1; D is perhaps TRBD1 (6 bases). Trimming left V 0 bases short and J 6 bases short, with 11 bases between. Germline V CDR1 and CDR2: LNHNV, YYDKDF (reference sequence). CDR3 length: 14 residues. The DNA for the CDR3 is TGTGCCACCAGCAGAGATCCGGCAGGGGCTGAAGCTTTCTTT. It is translated as CATSRDPAGAEAFF.

The V call is TRBV7-3, the J call TRBJ2-2; D possibly corresponds to TRBD1 (5 bases). This CDR3 is 15 amino acids long. V lost 5 bases and J 7 bases, leaving 17 bases between the germline ends. Germline CDR1 SGHTA, CDR2 FQGTGA. CDR3 region: CASSPGLGRSGELFF. CDR3 nucleotide sequence: TGTGCCAGCAGCCCTGGGTTGGGGCGGAGCGGGGAGCTGTTTTTT.

This clone came up a few times. DNA for the CDR3: TGTGCCAGCAGCCAGACTAGCGGGAGGGCCCTCGAGTGGTACAATGAGCAGTTCTTC. As protein: CASSQTSGRALEWYNEQFF. The chain couples TRBV7-2 to TRBJ2-1; 14 bases fit TRBD2. The CDR3 extends over 19 amino acids. V gave up 5 bases and J gave up 4 bases; unmatched junction bases: 13. Per the germline V gene, CDR1 is SGHTA and CDR2 is FQGNSA.

The rearrangement joins TRBV7-6 to TRBJ2-2; 11 bases agree with TRBD1. CDR3 length equals 16 residues. Germline lookup yields CDR1 SGHVS and CDR2 FNYEAQ. V shed 5 bases, J shed 4 bases, and the junction held 6 bases outside the gene matches. The CDR3: CASSPRTGGTTGELFF. The CDR3 region has the DNA TGTGCCAGCAGCCCCCGGACAGGGGGCACCACCGGGGAGCTGTTTTTT.

J is TRBJ1-1 and V is TRBV7-8; no definite D call. The V end was cut by 0 bases, the J end by 10 bases, with 12 bases between. The CDR3 length is 13 residues. Looked up from germline, CDR1 is SGHVS and CDR2 is FQNEAQ. CDR3 nucleotides: TGTGCCAGCAGCTTAGCGCGGAGGGTCGGAGCTTTCTTT. Protein product: CASSLARRVGAFF.

The chain's CDR3 is CASSQGVSDSYEQYV. The CDR3, as DNA: TGTGCCAGCAGCCAAGGGGTCTCGGACAGCTACGAGCAGTACGTC. The chain carries TRBV3-1 (or the pseudogene TRBV3-2) and TRBJ2-7; D is perhaps TRBD1 (6 bases). Per the germline V gene, CDR1 is LGHDT and CDR2 is YNNKEL (reference sequence). V shed 1 base and J shed 3 bases, with 13 bases lying between them. This CDR3 is 15 amino acids long.

The chain recombines TRBV4-1 with TRBJ2-3; perhaps TRBD2 as D (6 bases). V gave up 1 base and J gave up 2 bases, with 10 bases separating them. Germline CDR1 is MGHRA and CDR2 is YSYEKL. This CDR3 region has 15 residues. CDR3 coding DNA: TGCGCCAGCAGCCAAGTAGCGGCCTTCACAGATACGCAGTATTTT. Protein: CASSQVAAFTDTQYF.

The V gene is TRBV7-9, the J gene TRBJ2-7; 12 positions match TRBD2. Germline lookup yields CDR1 SEHNR and CDR2 FQNEAQ (reference sequence). Germline trimming cut 1 base from V and 6 bases from J; bases unmatched to any gene: 4. CDR3 length equals 15 residues. The CDR3 here is CASSLGLAGEVEQYV. The CDR3 coding sequence is TGTGCCAGCAGCTTAGGACTAGCGGGAGAGGTCGAGCAGTACGTC.

The chain recombines TRBV30 with TRBJ2-6; possible D gene TRBD1, 5 bases. V was trimmed by 2 bases and J by 2 bases, leaving 7 bases between them. This CDR3 is built from 14 residues. Germline V lookup: CDR1 GTSNPN, CDR2 SVGIG (reference sequence). The CDR3 DNA is TGTGCCTGGAGTCCAGGGACTGGGGCCAACGTCCTGACTTTC. Its translation is CAWSPGTGANVLTF.

The chain employs TRBV3-1 (or the pseudogene TRBV3-2) and TRBJ2-2; no definite D call. The CDR3 runs to 12 residues. V lost 6 bases, J lost 6 bases, and 8 bases lay in between. Germline CDR1 LGHDT, CDR2 YNNKEL (reference sequence). CDR3 amino acids: CASSPPPGELFF. In DNA form, the CDR3 reads TGTGCCAGCAGTCCCCCTCCCGGGGAGCTGTTTTTT.

This clone occurred a few times. V usage is TRBV19 and J usage is TRBJ1-2, with 9 nucleotides matching TRBD1. The CDR3 contains 15 residues. V trimming: 1 base; J trimming: 5 bases; junction bases outside the gene matches: 5. CDR1 is LNHDA and CDR2 is SQIVND in the germline V gene (reference sequence). Here the CDR3 DNA reads TGTGCCAGTAGTATAGGTGGGACAGGGTCTTATGGCTACACCTTC. It specifies CASSIGGTGSYGYTF.

The genes are TRBV5-1 and TRBJ2-1; 12 nucleotides match TRBD2. In germline, CDR1 is SGHRS, CDR2 YFSETQ. The CDR3 contains 21 residues. J gave up 0 bases and V 9 bases, and 22 bases lay outside the gene matches. The CDR3 DNA is TGCGCCACGCAAACAGGGGGCACGACTAGCGGGAGTCGGGGCTCCTACAATGAGCAGTTCTTC. It is translated as CATQTGGTTSGSRGSYNEQFF. The full variable domain, rest sourced from reference TRBV5-1 and TRBJ2-1, is KAGVTQTPRYLIKTRGQQVTLSCSPISGHRSVSWYQQTPGQGLQFLFEYFSETQRNKGNFPGRFSGRQFSNSRSEMNVSTLELGDSALYLCATQTGGTTSGSRGSYNEQFFGPGTRLTVL.

Written as DNA, the CDR3 is TGCAGTGCTAGTCTCGGGTCCTATGGCTACACCTTC. Translated: CSASLGSYGYTF. The J gene is TRBJ1-2, the V gene TRBV20-1; D is uncertain. The length of the CDR3 is 12 residues. Germline-derived CDR1 and CDR2 are DFQATT and SNEGSKA (reference sequence). V gave up 3 bases and J gave up 4 bases, with 9 bases separating them.

The J gene is TRBJ1-3, the V gene TRBV18, with a possible D match to TRBD1 (6 bases). Trimming stripped 3 bases from V and 9 bases from J, with 18 bases between. Germline V gene lookup returns CDR1 KGHSH and CDR2 LQKENI. This CDR3 region has 15 residues. This chain's CDR3 is CASSPARTAGVTIYF. The CDR3 region has the DNA TGTGCCAGCTCACCTGCCCGGACAGCGGGAGTCACCATATATTTT.

The chain uses TRBV19 and TRBJ1-5; 10 bases align to TRBD1. Germline CDR1 and CDR2: LNHDA and SQIVND (reference sequence). The CDR3 runs 17 residues. J was trimmed by 2 bases and V by 6 bases; bases with no gene match: 10. The CDR3 here is CASSLPPGTGGNQPQHF. DNA for the CDR3: TGTGCCAGTAGCCTTCCTCCCGGGACAGGGGGCAATCAGCCCCAGCATTTT.

The chain combines TRBV24-1 with TRBJ1-5, with 7 bases aligning to TRBD1. This CDR3 region has 18 residues. Germline CDR1 reads KGHDR; CDR2 reads SFDVKD. V was clipped by 5 bases and J by 0 bases; unmatched bases: 12. This chain's CDR3 is CATSGGQRGPNSNQPQHF. The CDR3 DNA reads as TGTGCCACCAGTGGGGGACAAAGGGGGCCTAATAGCAATCAGCCCCAGCATTTT.

The J gene is TRBJ1-1, the V gene TRBV2; D may be TRBD1 (6 bases). Trimming took off 7 bases at V and 0 bases at J, with 12 bases between the two ends. Germline V gene lookup returns CDR1 SNHLY and CDR2 FYNNEI. CDR3 length: 14 residues. CDR3 bases: TGTGCCAGCACTGTGAGGACAGTGAACACTGAAGCTTTCTTT. Protein: CASTVRTVNTEAFF.

The chain links TRBV4-1 to TRBJ1-2, with TRBD1 identical over 10 bases. J gave up 3 bases and V 2 bases, and 6 bases lay outside the gene matches. CDR1 and CDR2 (germline): MGHRA, YSYEKL. This CDR3 region has 16 residues. The CDR3 region is CASSQTGTGEYYGYTF. DNA of the CDR3: TGCGCCAGCAGCCAAACCGGGACAGGGGAATACTATGGCTACACCTTC.

V is TRBV4-1 and J is TRBJ2-1, with TRBD1 matching over 7 bases. Germline CDR1 MGHRA, CDR2 YSYEKL. This CDR3 spans 18 amino acids. The trim removed 3 bases at V and 4 bases at J, leaving 15 bases unmatched. CDR3 bases: TGCGCCAGCAGCCATGCCCGGGGATCGGGGACAGAGTACAATGAGCAGTTCTTC. Protein: CASSHARGSGTEYNEQFF.

This chain connects TRBV6-5 to TRBJ2-2; 7 nucleotides line up with TRBD2. The CDR3 is 14 amino acids. V lost 6 bases to trimming and J lost 5 bases; unmatched junction nucleotides: 6. The germline V gene has CDR1 MNHEY and CDR2 SVGAGI. This chain's CDR3 is CASRLGLHTGELFF. The CDR3 region has the DNA TGTGCCAGCAGACTGGGACTACATACCGGGGAGCTGTTTTTT.

The rearrangement links TRBV3-1 (or the pseudogene TRBV3-2) to TRBJ2-1; 9 bases line up with TRBD2. The CDR3 is made up of 15 amino acids. V lost 3 bases and J lost 5; bases outside the gene matches: 5. Germline CDR1 reads LGHDT; CDR2 reads YNNKEL (reference sequence). CDR3 nucleotides: TGTGCCAGCAGCCATGATAGCGGGAGACACAATGAGCAGTTCTTC. Protein product: CASSHDSGRHNEQFF.